The 23 T cell receptor beta chains presented below share a single source sample, sequenced in a study of T cells in Graves' hyperthyroidism and ophthalmopathy. Amplification of TCR beta CDR3 regions was performed using RNA transcripts as template. RT-PCR in the first round (using the HTBI primer set) targeted the TCR CDR3. TCRdb reprocessed the multiplex PCR reads with MiXCR, giving one entry per CDR3 protein. Of 500,000 to 600,000 distinct CDR3 sequences in the sample, about 43% were seen once. Sequencing was carried out using peripheral blood or thyroid tissue (not recorded which). The receptors stem from an adult woman with Graves' disease, either hyperthyroidism or ophthalmopathy (not recorded which).

In its sample, this clonotype was seen many times. The gene calls are TRBV28 and TRBJ1-5; D remains ambiguous. The CDR3 is 12 residues long. The V end was cut by 8 bases, the J end by 4 bases, with 9 bases between. Germline-derived CDR1 and CDR2 are MDHEN and SYDVKM. The CDR3 loop is CASPDANQPQHF. The CDR3 nucleotides are TGTGCCAGCCCCGATGCGAATCAGCCCCAGCATTTT.

There are many counts of this clonotype. This chain connects TRBV20-1 to TRBJ2-5, with D tentatively TRBD2 (5 bases). V lost 4 bases and J 4 bases, leaving 7 bases between the germline ends. This CDR3 comprises 11 residues. Germline lookup yields CDR1 DFQATT and CDR2 SNEGSKA (reference sequence). The CDR3 sequence: CSANGVETQYF. The CDR3 coding sequence is TGCAGTGCTAACGGGGTAGAGACCCAGTACTTC.

This clonotype came up many times. V and J are TRBV11-1 and TRBJ2-5; D is possibly TRBD1 (5 bases). Germline V gene lookup returns CDR1 SGHAT and CDR2 FQDESV (reference sequence). Trimming left V 7 bases short and J 1 base short, with 10 bases between. The CDR3 loop spans 13 amino acids. The CDR3 loop reads CASTKGFQETQYF. CDR3 nucleotides: TGTGCCAGCACAAAGGGGTTCCAAGAGACCCAGTACTTC.

This clonotype was seen ten or more times. The chain is built from TRBV5-1 and TRBJ2-7, with 11 bases fitting TRBD2. The CDR3 has 15 residues. Trimming took 2 bases from V and 2 from J; bases not matched to a gene: 3. CDR1 and CDR2 (germline): SGHRS, YFSETQ. CDR3 nucleotide sequence: TGCGCCAGCAGCTTTGGACTAGCGGGCCCCTACGAGCAGTACTTC. Translation: CASSFGLAGPYEQYF.

The rearrangement uses TRBV29-1 and TRBJ2-1, with D possibly TRBD2 on 5 matching bases. The CDR3 length is 13 residues. Germline V gives CDR1 SQVTM, CDR2 ANQGSEA. V dropped 8 bases and J dropped 3 bases, with 14 bases sitting between them. This chain's CDR3 is CSCVYGDYNEQFF. CDR3 nucleotides: TGCAGCTGTGTGTACGGGGACTACAATGAGCAGTTCTTC.

This clonotype was observed many times. The rearrangement uses TRBV29-1 and TRBJ1-2; D gene unclear. The germline V and J ends were trimmed by 8 bases and 4 bases, with 14 bases remaining between them. Germline V gene lookup returns CDR1 SQVTM and CDR2 ANQGSEA. This CDR3 comprises 12 residues. CDR3: CSLDEGVYGYTF. The CDR3 DNA reads as TGCAGCTTAGACGAAGGAGTCTATGGCTACACCTTC.

The rearrangement joins TRBV27 to TRBJ2-7; 7 nucleotides line up with TRBD1. Germline CDR1 reads MNHEY; CDR2 reads SMNVEV (reference sequence). There are 14 residues in the CDR3. J lost 2 bases, V lost 1 base, and 2 bases had no gene match. The CDR3 here is CASSLWTGAYEQYF. The CDR3 nucleotides are TGTGCCAGCAGTTTATGGACAGGAGCCTACGAGCAGTACTTC.

The V call is TRBV7-7, the J call TRBJ2-5; D remains ambiguous. Per germline, CDR1 SSHAT and CDR2 FNYEAQ (reference sequence). The CDR3 totals 10 residues. The CDR3 nucleotides are TGTGCTAGTTTGCTCGAGACCCAGTACTTC. This codes for CASLLETQYF. The full variable domain, completed using reference TRBV7-7 and TRBJ2-5, is GAGVSQSPRYKVTKRGQDVTLRCDPISSHATLYWYQQALGQGPEFLTYFNYEAQPDKSGLPSDRFSAERPEGSISTLTIQRTEQRDSAMYRCASLLETQYFGPGTRLLVL.

This clonotype was counted many times. The chain links TRBV7-8 to TRBJ1-4; no reliable D call. The germline V gene has CDR1 SGHVS and CDR2 FQNEAQ. V gave up 5 bases and J gave up 7 bases, with 23 bases separating them. This CDR3 contains 17 residues. The CDR3 here is CASSATAGHDKTEKLFF. The CDR3 nucleotides read TGTGCCAGCAGCGCTACGGCGGGCCACGATAAGACTGAAAAACTGTTTTTT.

This clonotype was observed a few times. J is TRBJ1-2 and V is TRBV15; 8 nucleotides match TRBD1. The germline CDR1 and CDR2 sequences are LNHNV and YYDKDF (reference sequence). This CDR3 comprises 17 residues. V lost 2 bases, J lost 0 bases, and 8 bases stayed unmatched. This chain's CDR3 is CATSRSTGERANYGYTF. The CDR3 bases are TGTGCCACCAGCAGATCGACAGGGGAGAGGGCTAACTATGGCTACACCTTC.

This clonotype came up many times. The CDR3 nucleotides read TGTGCCAGCAGCCAACCTGACGGCGAGCAGTACTTC. Protein sequence: CASSQPDGEQYF. The genes are TRBV3-1 and TRBJ2-7; no clear D gene. The V and J ends lost 2 bases and 6 bases respectively, with 8 bases between them. Per the germline V gene, CDR1 is LGHDT and CDR2 is YNNKEL (reference sequence). This CDR3 region has 12 residues.

As to this clonotype: A read error is likely, as this CDR3 ends without the conserved phenylalanine or tryptophan. The limits of the CDR3 on the DNA are not certain, so only TCRdb's listed CDR3 is given. The chain has TRBV6-1 and TRBJ1-1. From its first to its last residue, the CDR3 has 11 amino acids. Looked up from germline, CDR1 is MNHNS and CDR2 is SASEGT. The CDR3 region is CAISESRGLLS.

This clonotype has just one count. The rearrangement uses TRBV11-2 and TRBJ2-6; D gene ambiguous. V was cut by 6 bases and J by 4 bases, with 7 bases left in between. There are 13 residues in the CDR3. Germline V gives CDR1 SGHAT, CDR2 FQNNGV. This CDR3 reads CASSWQGANVLTF. The DNA of the CDR3 is TGTGCCAGCAGTTGGCAGGGGGCCAACGTCCTGACTTTC.

Only a few counts were recorded for this clonotype. This chain links TRBV29-1 with TRBJ1-5, with 8 bases that match TRBD1. This CDR3 is 13 amino acids long. Germline V gives CDR1 SQVTM, CDR2 ANQGSEA. CDR3: CAHGTGLNQPQHF. DNA of the CDR3: TGCGCCCATGGGACAGGCCTTAATCAGCCCCAGCATTTT. The whole variable domain, filled in from reference TRBV29-1 and TRBJ1-5, reads SAVISQKPSRDICQRGTSLTIQCQVDSQVTMMFWYRQQPGQSLTLIATANQGSEATYESGFVIDKFPISRPNLTFSTLTVSNMSPEDSSIYLCAHGTGLNQPQHFGDGTRLSIL.

This clonotype has at least ten counts. This sequence joins TRBV4-1 and TRBJ1-5; no reliable D call. Germline V gene sequence: CDR1 MGHRA, CDR2 YSYEKL. V shed 1 base and J shed 4 bases, with 11 bases lying between them. This CDR3 has 15 residues. The CDR3 spells CASSQAPRPNQPQHF. The CDR3 region has the DNA TGCGCCAGCAGCCAAGCCCCGAGGCCTAATCAGCCCCAGCATTTT.

This rearrangement joins TRBV10-3 to TRBJ2-5, with 13 bases lining up with TRBD2. Germline V gene sequence: CDR1 ENHRY, CDR2 SYGVKD. CDR3 length equals 15 residues. Losses at the gene ends were 6 bases for V and 4 bases for J; bases not matched to a gene: 5. CDR3 region: CAIRETSGRSETQYF. Written as DNA, the CDR3 is TGTGCCATCAGGGAGACTAGCGGGAGGTCAGAGACCCAGTACTTC.

Here the CDR3 DNA reads TGTGCCAGCAGTTACGACTGGGACTCCTACAATGAGCAGTACTTC. Encoded protein: CASSYDWDSYNEQYF. The chain uses TRBV7-2 and TRBJ2-7, with TRBD2 as a possible D gene (6 bases). Trimming took 6 bases from V and 7 from J, leaving 22 bases between them. The CDR3 sequence is 15 residues long. Germline CDR1 SGHTA, CDR2 FQGNSA.

This clonotype was observed a handful of times. The J gene is TRBJ2-7, the V gene TRBV7-8; TRBD2 agrees at 7 bases. This CDR3 is 15 amino acids long. The V segment lost 1 base and the J segment 2 bases; nucleotides outside the gene matches: 5. Germline V gene sequence: CDR1 SGHVS, CDR2 FQNEAQ. The CDR3 protein is CASSLVASGTYEQYF. CDR3 DNA sequence: TGTGCCAGCAGCTTAGTAGCTAGCGGCACCTACGAGCAGTACTTC.

The chain links TRBV4-1 to TRBJ1-5; weak D call: TRBD1 (5 bases). The CDR3 is made up of 13 amino acids. V was clipped by 1 base and J by 13 bases, with 14 bases between them. Germline-derived CDR1 and CDR2 are MGHRA and YSYEKL. The CDR3 loop reads CASSQGGAWGQHF. CDR3 DNA: TGCGCCAGCAGCCAAGGAGGGGCTTGGGGACAGCATTTT.

The chain joins TRBV15 to TRBJ1-2; D ambiguous. V was pared by 3 bases and J by 4 bases, with 9 bases between. In germline, CDR1 is LNHNV, CDR2 YYDKDF (reference sequence). The CDR3 has 13 residues. The CDR3, as DNA: TGTGCCACCAGCAGGGGCCGTGGCTATGGCTACACCTTC. This sequence encodes CATSRGRGYGYTF.

This clonotype was found a few times. CDR3 protein: CASSHWDRSQVYGYTF. DNA of the CDR3: TGTGCCAGCAGCCATTGGGACAGAAGCCAGGTTTATGGCTACACCTTC. The J gene is TRBJ1-2, the V gene TRBV3-1; 7 bases line up with TRBD1. V dropped 3 bases and J dropped 5; count of bases not matched to a gene: 12. CDR3 length: 16 residues. Germline V lookup: CDR1 LGHDT, CDR2 YNNKEL (reference sequence).

The J gene is TRBJ1-1, the V gene TRBV5-6, with 8 bases fitting TRBD1. The V segment lost 0 bases and the J segment 4 bases; nucleotides outside the gene matches: 5. CDR3 length: 15 amino acids. Germline V CDR1 and CDR2: SGHDT, YYEEEE. Here the CDR3 reads CASSLVRTGSTEAFF. CDR3 nucleotides: TGTGCCAGCAGCTTGGTGAGGACAGGGTCCACTGAAGCTTTCTTT.

This clonotype was seen just once. The V call is TRBV12-3 or TRBV12-4, the J call TRBJ2-5; perhaps TRBD2 as D (6 bases). The CDR3 is 16 residues long. V dropped 5 bases and J dropped 3 bases, with 19 bases sitting between them. As DNA, the CDR3 is TGTGCCAGCAGTCGCCGGACCGCAGGAGGGAAAGAGACCCAGTACTTC. Protein product: CASSRRTAGGKETQYF.